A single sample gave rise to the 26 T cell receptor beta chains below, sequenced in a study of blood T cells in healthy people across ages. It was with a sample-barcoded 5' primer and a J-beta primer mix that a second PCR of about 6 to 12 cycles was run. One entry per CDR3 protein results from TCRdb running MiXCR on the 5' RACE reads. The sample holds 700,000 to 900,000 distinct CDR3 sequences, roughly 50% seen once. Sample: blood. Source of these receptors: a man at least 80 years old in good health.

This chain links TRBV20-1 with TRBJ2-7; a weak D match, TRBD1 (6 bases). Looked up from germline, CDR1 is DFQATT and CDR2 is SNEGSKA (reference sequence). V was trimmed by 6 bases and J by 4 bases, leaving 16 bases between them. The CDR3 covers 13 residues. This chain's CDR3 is CSATDRSGYEQYF. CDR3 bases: TGCAGTGCAACGGACAGATCGGGGTACGAGCAGTACTTC.

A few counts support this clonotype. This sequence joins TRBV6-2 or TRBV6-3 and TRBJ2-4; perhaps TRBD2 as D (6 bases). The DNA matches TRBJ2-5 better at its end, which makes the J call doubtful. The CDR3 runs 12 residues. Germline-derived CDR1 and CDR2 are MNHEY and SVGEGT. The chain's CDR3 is CASKLRGLTQYF. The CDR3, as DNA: TGTGCCAGCAAACTACGGGGGTTGACCCAGTACTTC.

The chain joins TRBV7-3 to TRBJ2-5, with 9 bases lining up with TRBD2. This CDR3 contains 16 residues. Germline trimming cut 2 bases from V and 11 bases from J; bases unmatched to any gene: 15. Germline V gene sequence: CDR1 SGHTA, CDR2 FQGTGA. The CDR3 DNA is TGTGCCAGCAGCTTAGGATTCGCGGGAGGGGAAAATGAGCAGTACTTC. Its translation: CASSLGFAGGENEQYF.

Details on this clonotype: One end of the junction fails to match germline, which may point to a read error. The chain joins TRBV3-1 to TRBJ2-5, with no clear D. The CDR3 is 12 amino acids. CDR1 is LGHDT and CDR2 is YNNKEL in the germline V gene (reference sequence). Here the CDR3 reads CASSPFGEIQYF. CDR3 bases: TGTGCCAGCAGCCCTTTTGGAGAGATCCAGTACTTC.

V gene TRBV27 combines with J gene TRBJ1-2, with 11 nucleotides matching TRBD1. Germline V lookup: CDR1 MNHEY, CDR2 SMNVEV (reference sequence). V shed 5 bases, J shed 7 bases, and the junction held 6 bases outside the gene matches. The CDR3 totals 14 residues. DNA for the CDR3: TGTGCCAGCAGTCCAATGGGACAGGGGGTTGGCTACACCTTC. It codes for CASSPMGQGVGYTF.

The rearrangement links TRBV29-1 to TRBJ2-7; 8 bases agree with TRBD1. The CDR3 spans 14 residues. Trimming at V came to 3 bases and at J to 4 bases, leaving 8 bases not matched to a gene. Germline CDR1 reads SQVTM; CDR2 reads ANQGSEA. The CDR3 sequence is CSVDSGQGSYEQYF. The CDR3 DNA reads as TGCAGCGTTGATTCAGGACAGGGTTCGTACGAGCAGTACTTC.

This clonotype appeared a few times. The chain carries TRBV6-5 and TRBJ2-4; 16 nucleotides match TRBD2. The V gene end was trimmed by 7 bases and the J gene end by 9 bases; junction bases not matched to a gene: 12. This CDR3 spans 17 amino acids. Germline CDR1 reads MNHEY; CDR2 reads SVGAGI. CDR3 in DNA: TGTGCCAGCATTTCGGCAAGGGGACTAGCGGGAGGGGCCATTCAGTACTTC. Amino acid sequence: CASISARGLAGGAIQYF.

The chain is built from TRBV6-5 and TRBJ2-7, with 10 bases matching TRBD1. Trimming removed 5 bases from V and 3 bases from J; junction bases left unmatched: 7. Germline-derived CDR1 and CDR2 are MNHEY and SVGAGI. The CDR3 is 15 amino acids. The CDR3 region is CASSTRQGAVYEQYF. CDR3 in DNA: TGTGCCAGCAGTACAAGACAGGGGGCGGTCTACGAGCAGTACTTC.

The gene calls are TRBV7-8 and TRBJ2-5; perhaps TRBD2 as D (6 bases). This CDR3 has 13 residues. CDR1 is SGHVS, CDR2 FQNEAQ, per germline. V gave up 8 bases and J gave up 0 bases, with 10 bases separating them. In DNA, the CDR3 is TGTGCCAGCGCGGGGAGGTACCAAGAGACCCAGTACTTC. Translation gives CASAGRYQETQYF.

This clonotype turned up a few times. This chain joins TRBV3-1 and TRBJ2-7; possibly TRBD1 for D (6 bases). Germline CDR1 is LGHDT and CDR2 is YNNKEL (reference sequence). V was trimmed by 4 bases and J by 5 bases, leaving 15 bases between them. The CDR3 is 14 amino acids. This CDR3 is CASSRSGVSDEQYF. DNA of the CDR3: TGTGCCAGCAGCCGCTCAGGGGTGAGCGACGAGCAGTACTTC.

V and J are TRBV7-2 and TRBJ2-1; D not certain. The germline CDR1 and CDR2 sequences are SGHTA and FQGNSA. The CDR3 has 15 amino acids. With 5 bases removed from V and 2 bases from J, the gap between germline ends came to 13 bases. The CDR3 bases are TGTGCCAGCAGCATTAGAGCACGGACCTACAATGAGCAGTTCTTC. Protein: CASSIRARTYNEQFF.

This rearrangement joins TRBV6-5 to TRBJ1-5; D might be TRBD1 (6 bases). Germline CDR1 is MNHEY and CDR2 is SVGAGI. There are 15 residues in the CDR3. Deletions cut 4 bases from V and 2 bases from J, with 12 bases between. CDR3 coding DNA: TGTGCCAGCAGTTCCGGGGGCTTGGGCAATCAGCCCCAGCATTTT. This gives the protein CASSSGGLGNQPQHF.

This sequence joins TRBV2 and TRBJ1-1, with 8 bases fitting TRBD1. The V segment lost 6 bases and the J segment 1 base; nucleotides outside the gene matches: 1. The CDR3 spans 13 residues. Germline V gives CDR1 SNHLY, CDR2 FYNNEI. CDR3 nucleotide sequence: TGTGCCAGCAGACAGGGGGAGAACACTGAAGCTTTCTTT. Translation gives CASRQGENTEAFF.

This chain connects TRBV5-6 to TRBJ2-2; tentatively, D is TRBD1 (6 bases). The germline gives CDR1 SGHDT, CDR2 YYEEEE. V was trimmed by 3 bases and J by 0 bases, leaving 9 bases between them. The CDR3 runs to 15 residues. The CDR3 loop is CASSWGQTNTGELFF. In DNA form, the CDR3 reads TGTGCCAGCAGCTGGGGACAAACGAACACCGGGGAGCTGTTTTTT.

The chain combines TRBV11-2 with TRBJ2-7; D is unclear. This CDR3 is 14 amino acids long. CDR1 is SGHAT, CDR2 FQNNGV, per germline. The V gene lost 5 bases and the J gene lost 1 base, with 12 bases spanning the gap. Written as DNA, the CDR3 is TGTGCCAGCAGCCCAGAGAGGTTGTCCTACGAGCAGTACTTC. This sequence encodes CASSPERLSYEQYF.

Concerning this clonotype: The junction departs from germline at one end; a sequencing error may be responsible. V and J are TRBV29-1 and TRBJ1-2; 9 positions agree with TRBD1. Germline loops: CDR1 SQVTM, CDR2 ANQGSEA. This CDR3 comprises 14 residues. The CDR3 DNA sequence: TGCGGCGTTGAAACTAGGGACAGGGTCTATGGCTACACCTTC. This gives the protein CGVETRDRVYGYTF.

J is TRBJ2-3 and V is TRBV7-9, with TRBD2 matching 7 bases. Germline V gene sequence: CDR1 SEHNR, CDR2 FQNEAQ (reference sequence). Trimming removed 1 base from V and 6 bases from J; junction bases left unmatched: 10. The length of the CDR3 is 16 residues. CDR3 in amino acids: CASSLGRGGLTDTQYF. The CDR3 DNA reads TGTGCCAGCAGCTTAGGCCGCGGGGGTCTCACGGATACGCAGTATTTT.

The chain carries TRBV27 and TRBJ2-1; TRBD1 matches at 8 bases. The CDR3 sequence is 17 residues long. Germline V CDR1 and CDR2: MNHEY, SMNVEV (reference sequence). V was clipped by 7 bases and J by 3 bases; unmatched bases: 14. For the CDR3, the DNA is TGTGCCAGCACTCTTCTTCGGGGGACAGGTATCTACAATGAGCAGTTCTTC. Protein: CASTLLRGTGIYNEQFF.

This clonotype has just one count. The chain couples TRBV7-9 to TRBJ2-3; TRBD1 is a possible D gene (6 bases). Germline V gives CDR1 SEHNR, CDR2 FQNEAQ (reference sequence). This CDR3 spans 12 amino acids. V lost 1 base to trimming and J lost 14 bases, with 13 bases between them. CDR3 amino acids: CASSLGDTNAYF. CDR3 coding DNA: TGTGCCAGCAGCTTAGGGGACACCAACGCGTATTTT.

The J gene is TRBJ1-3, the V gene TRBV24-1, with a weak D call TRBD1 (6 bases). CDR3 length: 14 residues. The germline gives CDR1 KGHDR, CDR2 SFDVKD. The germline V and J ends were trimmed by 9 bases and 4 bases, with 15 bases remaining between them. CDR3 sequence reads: CATGRAGAGNTIYF. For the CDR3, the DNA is TGTGCCACCGGGCGGGCAGGGGCAGGAAACACCATATATTTT.

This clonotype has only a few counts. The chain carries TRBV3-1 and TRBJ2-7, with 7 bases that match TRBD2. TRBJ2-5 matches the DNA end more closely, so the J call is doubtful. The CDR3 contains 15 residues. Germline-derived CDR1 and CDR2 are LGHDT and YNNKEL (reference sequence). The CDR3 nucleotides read TGTGCCAGCAGCCTGTGGGCTAGCGGAAAAGAGACCCAGTACTTC. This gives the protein CASSLWASGKETQYF.

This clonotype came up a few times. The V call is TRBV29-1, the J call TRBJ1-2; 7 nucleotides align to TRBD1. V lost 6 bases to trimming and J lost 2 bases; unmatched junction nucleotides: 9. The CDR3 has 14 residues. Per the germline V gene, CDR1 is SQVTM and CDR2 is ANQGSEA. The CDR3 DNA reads TGCAGCGTGGCGGGGAGACAGGGCAACTATGGCTACACCTTC. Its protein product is CSVAGRQGNYGYTF.

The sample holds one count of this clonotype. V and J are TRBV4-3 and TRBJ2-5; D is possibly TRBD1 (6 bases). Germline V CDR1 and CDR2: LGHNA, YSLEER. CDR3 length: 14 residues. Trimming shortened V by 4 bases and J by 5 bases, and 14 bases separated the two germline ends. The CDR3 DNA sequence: TGCGCCAGCAGCCTTAATCAGAGGGGGGAGACCCAGTACTTC. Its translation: CASSLNQRGETQYF.

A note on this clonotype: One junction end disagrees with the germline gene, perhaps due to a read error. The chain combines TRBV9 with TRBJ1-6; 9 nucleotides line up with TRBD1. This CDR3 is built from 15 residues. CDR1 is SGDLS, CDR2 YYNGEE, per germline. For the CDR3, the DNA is TGTGTCAGCAGCGAGACGACAGGGGGAAGTTCACCCCTCCACTTT. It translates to CVSSETTGGSSPLHF.

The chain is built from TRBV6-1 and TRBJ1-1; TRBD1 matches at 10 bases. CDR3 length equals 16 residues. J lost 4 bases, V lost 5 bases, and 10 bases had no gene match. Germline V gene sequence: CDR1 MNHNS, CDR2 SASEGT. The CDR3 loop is CASSSGTGARGTEAFF. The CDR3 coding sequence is TGTGCCAGCAGTTCCGGGACAGGGGCCCGAGGCACTGAAGCTTTCTTT.

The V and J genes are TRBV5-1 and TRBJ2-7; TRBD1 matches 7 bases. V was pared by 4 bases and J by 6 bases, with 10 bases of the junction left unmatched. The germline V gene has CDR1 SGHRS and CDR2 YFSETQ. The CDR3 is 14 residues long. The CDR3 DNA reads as TGCGCCAGCAGCGCGGAACAGGGGTTGAGCGAGCAGTACTTC. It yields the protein CASSAEQGLSEQYF.